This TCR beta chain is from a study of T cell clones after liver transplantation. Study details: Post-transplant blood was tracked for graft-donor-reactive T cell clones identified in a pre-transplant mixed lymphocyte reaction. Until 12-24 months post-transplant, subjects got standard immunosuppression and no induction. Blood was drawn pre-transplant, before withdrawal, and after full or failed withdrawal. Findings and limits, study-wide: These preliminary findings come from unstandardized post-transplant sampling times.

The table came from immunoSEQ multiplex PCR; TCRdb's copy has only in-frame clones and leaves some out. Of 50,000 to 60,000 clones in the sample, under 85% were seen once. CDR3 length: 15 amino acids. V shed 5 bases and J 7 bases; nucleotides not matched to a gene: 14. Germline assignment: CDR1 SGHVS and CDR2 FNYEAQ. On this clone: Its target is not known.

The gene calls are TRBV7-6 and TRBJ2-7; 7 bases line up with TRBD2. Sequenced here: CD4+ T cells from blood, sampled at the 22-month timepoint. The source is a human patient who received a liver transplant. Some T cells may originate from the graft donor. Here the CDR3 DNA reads TGTGCCAGCAGCCTATCTGGACTAGTAGGGAGGGAGCAGTACTTC. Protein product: CASSLSGLVGREQYF.